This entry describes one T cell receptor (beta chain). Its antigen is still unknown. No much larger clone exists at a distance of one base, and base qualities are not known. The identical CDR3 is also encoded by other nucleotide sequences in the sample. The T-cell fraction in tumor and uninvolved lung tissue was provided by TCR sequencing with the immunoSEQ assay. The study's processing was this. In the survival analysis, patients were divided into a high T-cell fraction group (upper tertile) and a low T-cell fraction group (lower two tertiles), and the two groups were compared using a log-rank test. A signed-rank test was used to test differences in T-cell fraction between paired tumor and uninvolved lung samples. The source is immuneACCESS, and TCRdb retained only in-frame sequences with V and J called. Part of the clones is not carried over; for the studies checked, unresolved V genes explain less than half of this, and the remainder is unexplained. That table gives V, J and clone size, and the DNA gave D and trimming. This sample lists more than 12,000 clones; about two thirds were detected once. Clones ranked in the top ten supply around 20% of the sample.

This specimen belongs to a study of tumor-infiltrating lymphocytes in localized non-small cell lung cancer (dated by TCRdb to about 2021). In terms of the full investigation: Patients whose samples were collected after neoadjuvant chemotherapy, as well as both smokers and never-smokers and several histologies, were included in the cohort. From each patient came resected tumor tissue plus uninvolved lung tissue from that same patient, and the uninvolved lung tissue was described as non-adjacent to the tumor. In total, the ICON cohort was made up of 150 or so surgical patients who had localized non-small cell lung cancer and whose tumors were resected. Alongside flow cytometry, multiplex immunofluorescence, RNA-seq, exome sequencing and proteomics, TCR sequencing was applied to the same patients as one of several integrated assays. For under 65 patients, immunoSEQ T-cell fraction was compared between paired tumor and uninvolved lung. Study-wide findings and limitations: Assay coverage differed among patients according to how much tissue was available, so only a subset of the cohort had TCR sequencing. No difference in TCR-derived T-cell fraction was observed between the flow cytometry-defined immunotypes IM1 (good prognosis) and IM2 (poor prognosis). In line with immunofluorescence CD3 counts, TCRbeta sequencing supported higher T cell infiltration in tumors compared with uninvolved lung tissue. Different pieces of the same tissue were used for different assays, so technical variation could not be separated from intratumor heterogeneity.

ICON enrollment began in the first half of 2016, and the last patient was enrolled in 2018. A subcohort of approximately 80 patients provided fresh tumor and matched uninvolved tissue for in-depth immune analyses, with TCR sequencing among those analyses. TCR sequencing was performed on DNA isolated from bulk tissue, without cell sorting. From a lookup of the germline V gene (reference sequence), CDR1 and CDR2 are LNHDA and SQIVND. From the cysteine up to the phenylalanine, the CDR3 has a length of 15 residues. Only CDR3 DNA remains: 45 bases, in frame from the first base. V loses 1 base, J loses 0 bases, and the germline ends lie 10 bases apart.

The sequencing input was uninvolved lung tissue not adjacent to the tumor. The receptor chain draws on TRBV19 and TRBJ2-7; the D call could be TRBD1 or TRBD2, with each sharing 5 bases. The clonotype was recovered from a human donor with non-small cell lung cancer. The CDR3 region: CASSIGAGTSYEQYF. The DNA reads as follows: TGTGCCAGTAGTATAGGGGCCGGGACCTCCTACGAGCAGTACTTC. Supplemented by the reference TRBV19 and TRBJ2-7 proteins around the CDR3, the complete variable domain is DGGITQSPKYLFRKEGQNVTLSCEQNLNHDAMYWYRQDPGQGLRLIYYSQIVNDFQKGDIAEGYSVSREKKESFPLTVTSAQKNPTAFYLCASSIGAGTSYEQYFGPGTRLTVT.